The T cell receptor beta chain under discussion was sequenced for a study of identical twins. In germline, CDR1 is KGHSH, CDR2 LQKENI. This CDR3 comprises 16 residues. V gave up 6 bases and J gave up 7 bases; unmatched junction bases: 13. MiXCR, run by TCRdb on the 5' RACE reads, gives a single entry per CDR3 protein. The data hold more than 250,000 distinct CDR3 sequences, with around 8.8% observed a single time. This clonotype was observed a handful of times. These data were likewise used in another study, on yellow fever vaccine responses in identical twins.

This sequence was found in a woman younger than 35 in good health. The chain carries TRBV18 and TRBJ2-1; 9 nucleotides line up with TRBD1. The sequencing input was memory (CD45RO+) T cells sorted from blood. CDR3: CASSIREGQGANEQFF. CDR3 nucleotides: TGTGCCAGCTCCATCAGAGAGGGACAGGGAGCGAATGAGCAGTTCTTC.